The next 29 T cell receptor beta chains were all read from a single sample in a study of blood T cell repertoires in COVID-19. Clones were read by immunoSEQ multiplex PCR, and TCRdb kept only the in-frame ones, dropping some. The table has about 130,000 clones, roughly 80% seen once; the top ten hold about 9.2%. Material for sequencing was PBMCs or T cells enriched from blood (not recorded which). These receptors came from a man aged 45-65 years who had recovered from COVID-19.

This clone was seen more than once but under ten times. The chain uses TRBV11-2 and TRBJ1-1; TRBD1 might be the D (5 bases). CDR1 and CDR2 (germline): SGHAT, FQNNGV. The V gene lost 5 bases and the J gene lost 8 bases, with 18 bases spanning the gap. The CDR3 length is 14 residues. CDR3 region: CASSRHLLQEEAFF. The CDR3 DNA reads TGTGCCAGCAGCCGCCACCTGTTACAGGAAGAAGCTTTCTTT.

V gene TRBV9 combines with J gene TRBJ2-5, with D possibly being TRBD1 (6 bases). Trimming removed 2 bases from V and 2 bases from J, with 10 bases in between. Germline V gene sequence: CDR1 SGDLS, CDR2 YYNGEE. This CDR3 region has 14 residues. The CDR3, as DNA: TGTGCCAGCAGCGTCCCTGACAGGCAAGAGACCCAGTACTTC. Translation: CASSVPDRQETQYF. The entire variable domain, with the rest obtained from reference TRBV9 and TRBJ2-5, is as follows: DSGVTQTPKHLITATGQRVTLRCSPRSGDLSVYWYQQSLDQGLQFLIQYYNGEERAKGNILERFSAQQFPDLHSELNLSSLELGDSALYFCASSVPDRQETQYFGPGTRLLVL.

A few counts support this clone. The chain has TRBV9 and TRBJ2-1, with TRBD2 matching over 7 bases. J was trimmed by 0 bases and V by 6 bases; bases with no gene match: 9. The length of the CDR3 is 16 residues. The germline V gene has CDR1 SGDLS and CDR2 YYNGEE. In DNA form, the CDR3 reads TGTGCCAGCACCCAAAGCGGGGCCAGCTCCTACAATGAGCAGTTCTTC. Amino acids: CASTQSGASSYNEQFF.

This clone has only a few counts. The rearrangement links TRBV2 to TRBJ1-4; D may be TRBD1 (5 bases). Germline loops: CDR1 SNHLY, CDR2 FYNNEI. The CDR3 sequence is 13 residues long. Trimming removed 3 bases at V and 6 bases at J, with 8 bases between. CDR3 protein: CASSEEGHEKLFF. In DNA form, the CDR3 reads TGTGCCAGCAGTGAGGAGGGACATGAAAAACTGTTTTTT.

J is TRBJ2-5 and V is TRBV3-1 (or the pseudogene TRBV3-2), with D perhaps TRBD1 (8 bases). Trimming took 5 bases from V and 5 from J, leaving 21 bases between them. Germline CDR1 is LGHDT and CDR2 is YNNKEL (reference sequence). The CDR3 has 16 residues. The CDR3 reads CASSSGGGGVWETQYF. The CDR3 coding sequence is TGTGCCAGCAGCTCAGGGGGCGGGGGTGTTTGGGAGACCCAGTACTTC.

The CDR3 DNA sequence: TGTGCCAGCAGCCAAGGCACAGGGTTCTGGTCACCCCTCCACTTT. Translating gives CASSQGTGFWSPLHF. The J gene is TRBJ1-6, the V gene TRBV14; D perhaps matches TRBD1 (6 bases). The V end was cut by 1 base, the J end by 10 bases, with 14 bases between. Germline CDR1 reads SGHDN; CDR2 reads FVKESK. CDR3 length: 15 amino acids.

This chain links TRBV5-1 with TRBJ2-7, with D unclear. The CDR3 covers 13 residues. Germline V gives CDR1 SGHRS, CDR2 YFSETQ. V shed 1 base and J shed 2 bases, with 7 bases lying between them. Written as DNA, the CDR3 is TGCGCCAGCAGCTTGTCCTACCCCTACGAGCAGTACTTC. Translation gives CASSLSYPYEQYF.

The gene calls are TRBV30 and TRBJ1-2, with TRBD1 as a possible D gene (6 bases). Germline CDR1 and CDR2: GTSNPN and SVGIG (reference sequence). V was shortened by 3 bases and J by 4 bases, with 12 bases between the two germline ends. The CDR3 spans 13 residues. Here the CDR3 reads CAWRVQGSYGYTF. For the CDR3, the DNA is TGTGCCTGGAGGGTGCAGGGGTCCTATGGCTACACCTTC.

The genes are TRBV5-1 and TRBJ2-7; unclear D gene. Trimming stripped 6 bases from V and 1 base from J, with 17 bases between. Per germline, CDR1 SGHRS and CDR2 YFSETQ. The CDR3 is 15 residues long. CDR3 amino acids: CASTTGTAGSYEQYF. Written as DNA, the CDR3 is TGCGCCAGCACCACCGGTACCGCAGGTTCCTACGAGCAGTACTTC.

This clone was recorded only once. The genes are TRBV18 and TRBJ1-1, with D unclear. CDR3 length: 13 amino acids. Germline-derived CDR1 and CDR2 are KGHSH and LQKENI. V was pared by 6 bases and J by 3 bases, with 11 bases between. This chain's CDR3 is CASSPAQDTEAFF. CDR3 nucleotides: TGTGCCAGCTCTCCTGCCCAGGACACTGAAGCTTTCTTT.

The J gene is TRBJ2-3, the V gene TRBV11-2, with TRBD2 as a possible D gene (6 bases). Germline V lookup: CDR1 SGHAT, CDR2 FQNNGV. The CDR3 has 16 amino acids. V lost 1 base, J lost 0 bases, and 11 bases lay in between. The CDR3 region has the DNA TGTGCCAGCAGCTTAGCATGGGGGACTAGCACAGATACGCAGTATTTT. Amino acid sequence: CASSLAWGTSTDTQYF. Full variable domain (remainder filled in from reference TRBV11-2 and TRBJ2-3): EAGVAQSPRYKIIEKRQSVAFWCNPISGHATLYWYQQILGQGPKLLIQFQNNGVVDDSQLPKDRFSAERLKGVDSTLKIQPAKLEDSAVYLCASSLAWGTSTDTQYFGPGTRLTVL.

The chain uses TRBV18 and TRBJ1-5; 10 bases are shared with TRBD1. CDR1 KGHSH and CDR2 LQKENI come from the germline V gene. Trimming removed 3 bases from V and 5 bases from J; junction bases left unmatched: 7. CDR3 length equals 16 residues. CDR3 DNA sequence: TGTGCCAGCTCACCTCAAGGGACAGGGGTTCATCAGCCCCAGCATTTT. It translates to CASSPQGTGVHQPQHF. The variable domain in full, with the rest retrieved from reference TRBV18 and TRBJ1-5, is NAGVMQNPRHLVRRRGQEARLRCSPMKGHSHVYWYRQLPEEGLKFMVYLQKENIIDESGMPKERFSAEFPKEGPSILRIQQVVRGDSAAYFCASSPQGTGVHQPQHFGDGTRLSIL.

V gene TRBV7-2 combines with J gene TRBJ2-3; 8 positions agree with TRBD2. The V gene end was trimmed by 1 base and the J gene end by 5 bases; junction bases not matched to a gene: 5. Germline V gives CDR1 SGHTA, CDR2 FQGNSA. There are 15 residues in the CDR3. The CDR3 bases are TGTGCCAGCAGCTTAGTTCGGGGGGGGCAAGATACGCAGTATTTT. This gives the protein CASSLVRGGQDTQYF.

This CDR3 is CASSGRTSGGANTYEQYF. The DNA for the CDR3 is TGTGCCAGCAGCGGACGGACTAGCGGGGGGGCGAATACCTACGAGCAGTACTTC. The chain recombines TRBV7-8 with TRBJ2-7; 15 positions match TRBD2. V shed 5 bases and J 2 bases; nucleotides not matched to a gene: 10. CDR1 SGHVS and CDR2 FQNEAQ come from the germline V gene. The CDR3 totals 18 residues.

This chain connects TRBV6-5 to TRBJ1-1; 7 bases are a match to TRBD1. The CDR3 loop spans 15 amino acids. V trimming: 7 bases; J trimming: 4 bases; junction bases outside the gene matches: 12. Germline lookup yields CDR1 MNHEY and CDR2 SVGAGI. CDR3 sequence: CASTPPTGESTEAFF. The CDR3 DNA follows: TGTGCCAGCACCCCTCCAACAGGGGAGAGCACTGAAGCTTTCTTT.

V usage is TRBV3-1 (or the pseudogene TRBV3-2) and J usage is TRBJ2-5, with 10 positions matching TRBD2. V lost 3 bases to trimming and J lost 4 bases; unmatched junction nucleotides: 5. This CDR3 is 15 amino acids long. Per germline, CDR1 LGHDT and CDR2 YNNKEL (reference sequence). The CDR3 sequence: CASSHTSGGVETQYF. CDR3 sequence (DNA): TGTGCCAGCAGCCACACAAGCGGGGGGGTAGAGACCCAGTACTTC.

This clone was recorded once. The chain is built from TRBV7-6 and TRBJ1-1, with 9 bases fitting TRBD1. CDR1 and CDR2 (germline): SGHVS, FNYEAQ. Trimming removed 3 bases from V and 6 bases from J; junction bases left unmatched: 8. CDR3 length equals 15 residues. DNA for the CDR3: TGTGCCAGCAGCTTCGGGACAGGGTCGGAGCCTGAAGCTTTCTTT. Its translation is CASSFGTGSEPEAFF.

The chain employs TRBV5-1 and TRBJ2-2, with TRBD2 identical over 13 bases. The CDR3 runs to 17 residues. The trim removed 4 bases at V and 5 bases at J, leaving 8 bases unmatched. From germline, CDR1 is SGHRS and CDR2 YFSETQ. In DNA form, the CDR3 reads TGCGCCAGCAGCCGATCACTAGCGGGGGGGCTTACCGGGGAGCTGTTTTTT. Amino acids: CASSRSLAGGLTGELFF. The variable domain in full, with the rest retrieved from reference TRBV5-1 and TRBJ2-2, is KAGVTQTPRYLIKTRGQQVTLSCSPISGHRSVSWYQQTPGQGLQFLFEYFSETQRNKGNFPGRFSGRQFSNSRSEMNVSTLELGDSALYLCASSRSLAGGLTGELFFGEGSRLTVL.

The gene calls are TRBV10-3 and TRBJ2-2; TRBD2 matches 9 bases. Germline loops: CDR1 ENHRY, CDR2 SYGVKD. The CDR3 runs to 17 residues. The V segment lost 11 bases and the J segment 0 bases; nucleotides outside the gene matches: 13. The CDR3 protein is CAARARERGANTGELFF. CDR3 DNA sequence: TGTGCCGCTCGAGCCCGAGAGCGGGGGGCGAACACCGGGGAGCTGTTTTTT.

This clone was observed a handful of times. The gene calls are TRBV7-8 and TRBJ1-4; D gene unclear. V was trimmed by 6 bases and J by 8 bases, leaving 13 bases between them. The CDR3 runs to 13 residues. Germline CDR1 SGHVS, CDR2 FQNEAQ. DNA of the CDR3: TGTGCCAGCAGGGCCAGAGCTAGGGAAAAACTGTTTTTT. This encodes CASRARAREKLFF.

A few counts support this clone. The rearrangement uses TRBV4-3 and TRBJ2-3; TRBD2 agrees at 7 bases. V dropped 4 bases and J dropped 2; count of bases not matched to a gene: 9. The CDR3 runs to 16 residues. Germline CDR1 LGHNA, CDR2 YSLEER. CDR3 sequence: CASSPLPGGYTDTQYF. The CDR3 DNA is TGCGCCAGCAGCCCACTACCGGGGGGATACACAGATACGCAGTATTTT.

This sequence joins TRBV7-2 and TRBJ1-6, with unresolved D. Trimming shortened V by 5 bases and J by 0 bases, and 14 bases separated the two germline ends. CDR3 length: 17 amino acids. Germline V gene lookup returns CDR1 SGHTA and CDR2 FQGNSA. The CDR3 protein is CASSPPSASSYNSPLHF. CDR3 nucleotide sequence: TGTGCCAGCAGCCCCCCTTCAGCGAGCTCCTATAATTCACCCCTCCACTTT.

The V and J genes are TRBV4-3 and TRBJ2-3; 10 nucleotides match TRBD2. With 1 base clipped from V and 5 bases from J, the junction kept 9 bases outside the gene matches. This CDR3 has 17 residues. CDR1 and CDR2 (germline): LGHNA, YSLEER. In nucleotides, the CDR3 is TGCGCCAGCAGCCAAGTTTTGCAGCGGGGGGGCCAAGATACGCAGTATTTT. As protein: CASSQVLQRGGQDTQYF.

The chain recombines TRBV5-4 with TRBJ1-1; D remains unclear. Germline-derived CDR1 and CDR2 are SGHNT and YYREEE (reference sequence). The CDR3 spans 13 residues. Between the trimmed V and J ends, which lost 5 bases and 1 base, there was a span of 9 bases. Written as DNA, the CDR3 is TGTGCCAGCAGACATGCGGCGAACACTGAAGCTTTCTTT. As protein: CASRHAANTEAFF.

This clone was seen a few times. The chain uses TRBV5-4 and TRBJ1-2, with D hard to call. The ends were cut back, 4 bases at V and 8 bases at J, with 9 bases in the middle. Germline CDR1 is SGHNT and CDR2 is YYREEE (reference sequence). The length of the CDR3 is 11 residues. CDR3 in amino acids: CASSPGGGYTF. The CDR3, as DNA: TGTGCCAGCAGCCCCGGAGGCGGCTACACCTTC.

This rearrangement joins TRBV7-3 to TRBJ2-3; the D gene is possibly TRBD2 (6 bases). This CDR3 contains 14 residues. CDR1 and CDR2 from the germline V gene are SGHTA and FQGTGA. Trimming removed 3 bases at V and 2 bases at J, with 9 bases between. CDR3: CASSLTSYTDTQYF. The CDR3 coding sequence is TGTGCCAGCAGCTTGACTAGTTACACAGATACGCAGTATTTT.

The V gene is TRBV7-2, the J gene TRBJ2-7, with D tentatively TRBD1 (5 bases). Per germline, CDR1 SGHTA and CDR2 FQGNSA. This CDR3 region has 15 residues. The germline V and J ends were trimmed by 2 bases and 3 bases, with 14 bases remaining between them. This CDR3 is CASSLLVGDSYEQYF. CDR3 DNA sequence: TGTGCCAGCAGCTTATTGGTGGGTGACAGCTACGAGCAGTACTTC. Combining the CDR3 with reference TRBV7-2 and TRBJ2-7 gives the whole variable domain GAGVSQSPSNKVTEKGKDVELRCDPISGHTALYWYRQSLGQGLEFLIYFQGNSAPDKSGLPSDRFSAERTGGSVSTLTIQRTQQEDSAVYLCASSLLVGDSYEQYFGPGTRLTVT.

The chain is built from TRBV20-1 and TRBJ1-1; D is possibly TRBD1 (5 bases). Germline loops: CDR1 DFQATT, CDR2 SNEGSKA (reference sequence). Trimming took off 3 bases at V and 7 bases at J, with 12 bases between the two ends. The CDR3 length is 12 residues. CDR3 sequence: CSASQGLHEAFF. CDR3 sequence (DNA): TGCAGTGCTAGTCAGGGCCTCCATGAAGCTTTCTTT.

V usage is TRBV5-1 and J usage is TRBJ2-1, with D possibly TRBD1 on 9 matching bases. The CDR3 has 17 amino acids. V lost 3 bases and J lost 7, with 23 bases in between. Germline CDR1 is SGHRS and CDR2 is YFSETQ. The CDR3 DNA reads TGCGCCAGCAGCTCGGGGGGGACAGGGAAGATCGTAAATGAGCAGTTCTTC. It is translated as CASSSGGTGKIVNEQFF. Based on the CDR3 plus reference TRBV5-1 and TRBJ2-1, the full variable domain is KAGVTQTPRYLIKTRGQQVTLSCSPISGHRSVSWYQQTPGQGLQFLFEYFSETQRNKGNFPGRFSGRQFSNSRSEMNVSTLELGDSALYLCASSSGGTGKIVNEQFFGPGTRLTVL.